This T cell receptor (beta chain) was profiled in a study of blood T cell repertoires in COVID-19. The overall study: Italy, Spain and the United States were the sources of the convalescent and acute COVID-19 samples.

The CDR3 is 13 residues long. With V trimmed by 3 bases and J by 7 bases, 0 bases remained unmatched. Germline V gene data show CDR1 as LGHDT and CDR2 as YNNKEL (reference sequence). Per the study methods: Quantification of nucleated cells was approximated via reference gene primer amplification. Measured with immunoSEQ multiplex PCR; TCRdb has only the in-frame clones, and not every one. V and J calls and clone size are copied from that table; D and trimming were computed from the DNA. The sample carries about 180,000 clones, approximately 90% recorded once. The sequence derives from a woman aged 65 to 85 with COVID-19, enrolled during active disease. The chain uses TRBV3-1 (or the pseudogene TRBV3-2) and TRBJ1-4; 9 bases fit TRBD1. The sequencing input was peripheral blood. CDR3 bases: TGTGCCAGCAGCCAGACAGGGGGTGAAAAACTGTTTTTT. Amino acid sequence: CASSQTGGEKLFF.